This T cell receptor beta chain was profiled in a study of breast tumors, draining lymph nodes, adjacent tissues (dated by TCRdb to 2016 to 2017). General notes on the study: Breast cancer patients provided tumor, adjacent nontumor tissue and axillary lymph nodes, and the study compared the TCR beta repertoires across these three sources. In human breast cancer, the study set out to assess how tumor, surrounding tissue and draining lymph node repertoires relate to one another and whether T cells might be exchanged between them. Overall study outcomes, separate from this receptor: Tumor T-cell repertoires showed less diversity than lymph node repertoires and more diversity than nontumor tissue repertoires, and tumor T-cell repertoires showed preferential V and J gene usage. Rather than being directly demonstrated, the conclusion that tumor T cells originate in lymph nodes was presented as consistent with a hypothesis. The data were judged consistent with most tumor T cells deriving from the lymph node and then expanding within tumor tissue. The similarity between tumor and nontumor tissue repertoires was significantly greater in luminal-like breast cancer than in basal-like breast cancer.

TCRdb names Illumina HiSeq 2000 as the instrument used. TCR beta chain libraries were generated through multiplex PCR amplification. The amplified TCR beta chain products were analyzed by high-throughput sequencing. Using fastp at Q25 and MiXCR, TCRdb reprocessed the public reads and kept productive beta chains. CDR3 protein sequences are deduplicated, and each keeps its most common genes and DNA. In this sample the table shows 270,000 or so distinct CDR3 sequences, around 30% of which occur a single time. The ten most abundant clones make up 1.1% of the sample. The axillary draining lymph nodes of breast cancer patients were the source of the lymph node samples. This clonotype occurred a few times. Its antigen is unknown. No qualities accompany the bases; no much larger clone lies one base away. Taken from the germline V gene (reference sequence), the CDR1 and CDR2 loops are MNHEY and SMNVEV. The V and J ends are trimmed by 7 bases and 7 bases, leaving 13 bases between them. Including the terminal cysteine and phenylalanine, the CDR3 comprises 12 residues. The sequence is cut down to CDR3 DNA, 36 bases in frame from base 1.

The V gene is TRBV27 and the J gene is TRBJ1-2, with TRBD1 tentatively as D gene (5 bases match). The clonotype was recovered from a female donor with breast cancer. Some clones in this sample may be carry-over from other donors' samples. Sequenced material: axillary lymph node tissue. In nucleotide form, the sequence is TGTGCCAGCACCTCCGGGGGTATTGGCTACACCTTC. It codes for CASTSGGIGYTF.